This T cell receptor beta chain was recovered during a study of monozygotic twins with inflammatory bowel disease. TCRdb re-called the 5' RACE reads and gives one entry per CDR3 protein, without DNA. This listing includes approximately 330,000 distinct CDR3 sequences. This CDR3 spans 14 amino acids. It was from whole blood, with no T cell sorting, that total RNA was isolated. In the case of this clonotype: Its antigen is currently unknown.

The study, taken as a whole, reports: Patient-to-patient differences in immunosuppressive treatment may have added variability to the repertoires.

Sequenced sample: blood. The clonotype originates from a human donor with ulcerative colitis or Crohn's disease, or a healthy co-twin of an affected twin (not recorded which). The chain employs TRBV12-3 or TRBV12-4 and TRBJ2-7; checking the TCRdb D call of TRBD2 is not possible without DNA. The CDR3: CASSQRGGLYEQYF.